This TCR beta chain was observed in a study of blood T cells in healthy people across ages. Whole-study context: Template switching captured about one barcoded beta molecule per two T cells.

The junction had 5 bases not matched to a gene; V was cut back by 3 bases and J by 6 bases. CDR3 size: 14 residues. Germline CDR1 is SEHNR and CDR2 is FQNEAQ (reference sequence). A J-beta primer mix and a sample-barcoded 5' primer were used in a second PCR of roughly 7 to 12 cycles. Carrying 12 random nucleotides, a template-switch adaptor labeled each individual cDNA molecule. TCRdb processed the 5' RACE reads anew with MiXCR; each CDR3 protein has one entry. This table holds approximately 810,000 distinct CDR3 sequences, more than 25% found once. This clonotype was obtained from a woman at least 80 years old in good health. Material: blood. V and J are TRBV7-9 and TRBJ1-2; 9 nucleotides match TRBD1. The CDR3 reads CASSFPGTGNGYTF. The CDR3 DNA reads as TGTGCCAGCAGCTTCCCGGGGACAGGGAATGGCTACACCTTC.